The 14 T cell receptor beta chains listed next were all sequenced from one sample in a study of breast tumors, draining lymph nodes, adjacent tissues. The lymph nodes were axillary draining lymph nodes from breast cancer patients. TCRdb analysed the multiplex PCR reads with MiXCR anew, one entry per CDR3 protein. The profile covers 150,000 to 200,000 distinct CDR3 sequences, with about 32% appearing a single time and around 4.4% taken by the ten largest. The sample was axillary lymph node tissue. All receptors come from a female donor with breast cancer. Some clones in this sample may be carry-over from other donors' samples.

This clonotype has at least ten counts. The chain has TRBV11-2 and TRBJ1-6; D ambiguous. Trimming took 8 bases from V and 9 from J, leaving 8 bases between them. There are 11 residues in the CDR3. CDR1 is SGHAT and CDR2 is FQNNGV in the germline V gene. CDR3 sequence (DNA): TGTGCCAGCTCACGGGGTTCACCCCTCCACTTT. This translates into CASSRGSPLHF.

This clonotype was picked up many times. The rearrangement uses TRBV5-1 and TRBJ2-7; perhaps TRBD1 as D (6 bases). The germline gives CDR1 SGHRS, CDR2 YFSETQ. This CDR3 spans 14 amino acids. Deletions cut 0 bases from V and 3 bases from J, with 10 bases between. CDR3 nucleotides: TGCGCCAGCAGCTTGGATATAGGGGGCTACGAGCAGTACTTC. Residues: CASSLDIGGYEQYF. Full variable domain (remainder filled in from reference TRBV5-1 and TRBJ2-7): KAGVTQTPRYLIKTRGQQVTLSCSPISGHRSVSWYQQTPGQGLQFLFEYFSETQRNKGNFPGRFSGRQFSNSRSEMNVSTLELGDSALYLCASSLDIGGYEQYFGPGTRLTVT.

This chain joins TRBV29-1 and TRBJ1-2; unclear D gene. Trimming took off 8 bases at V and 7 bases at J, with 14 bases between the two ends. Germline V gene sequence: CDR1 SQVTM, CDR2 ANQGSEA. CDR3 size: 11 residues. The DNA for the CDR3 is TGCAGCTTAATGGGATCCGCTGGCTACACCTTC. Translated, it gives CSLMGSAGYTF. Full variable domain (missing parts from reference TRBV29-1 and TRBJ1-2): SAVISQKPSRDICQRGTSLTIQCQVDSQVTMMFWYRQQPGQSLTLIATANQGSEATYESGFVIDKFPISRPNLTFSTLTVSNMSPEDSSIYLCSLMGSAGYTFGSGTRLTVV.

As concerns this clonotype: Possible read error: a much larger clone is one base away. This sequence joins TRBV5-1 and TRBJ2-5; D is uncertain. CDR1 and CDR2 from the germline V gene are SGHRS and YFSETQ. CDR3 length: 12 residues. CDR3 sequence: CAGSLSGQTQYF. CDR3 DNA sequence: TGCGCCGGCAGCTTGTCAGGACAGACCCAGTACTTC.

This clonotype was found many times. The rearrangement links TRBV11-2 to TRBJ2-5; 8 nucleotides line up with TRBD1. Germline V gene data show CDR1 as SGHAT and CDR2 as FQNNGV. J was trimmed by 5 bases and V by 5 bases; bases with no gene match: 7. This CDR3 has 14 residues. CDR3 bases: TGTGCCAGCAGCCCCCTGACAGGGGCTGAGACCCAGTACTTC. Translating gives CASSPLTGAETQYF.

The V call is TRBV19, the J call TRBJ2-1; 7 bases map to TRBD2. Unmatched junction bases numbered 0, after V lost 0 bases and J lost 4 bases. The CDR3 is 14 amino acids. Per the germline V gene, CDR1 is LNHDA and CDR2 is SQIVND (reference sequence). The CDR3 sequence: CASSIEAGYNEQFF. The CDR3 DNA sequence: TGTGCCAGTAGTATAGAAGCGGGGTACAATGAGCAGTTCTTC.

In this sample, this clonotype turned up once. The chain carries TRBV7-8 and TRBJ1-1; D is unresolved. Trimming removed 5 bases from V and 0 bases from J, with 13 bases in between. Germline V lookup: CDR1 SGHVS, CDR2 FQNEAQ. CDR3 length: 15 amino acids. The CDR3 DNA reads as TGTGCCAGCAGCCCCCCACGTGGGGTGAACACTGAAGCTTTCTTT. Protein product: CASSPPRGVNTEAFF.

This clonotype was counted ten times or more. V gene TRBV5-1 combines with J gene TRBJ2-2; the D gene is possibly TRBD2 (6 bases). CDR3 length equals 16 residues. V gave up 1 base and J gave up 2 bases, with 12 bases separating them. Germline V gene data show CDR1 as SGHRS and CDR2 as YFSETQ. The CDR3 is CASSLQASVNTGELFF. The DNA for the CDR3 is TGCGCCAGCAGCTTGCAGGCTAGCGTCAACACCGGGGAGCTGTTTTTT.

This clonotype was seen many times. The CDR3 loop is CASSEDTGGRYNEQFF. CDR3 sequence (DNA): TGTGCCAGCAGTGAAGATACGGGAGGGCGCTACAATGAGCAGTTCTTC. The chain recombines TRBV2 with TRBJ2-1; 8 nucleotides line up with TRBD2. Germline V gene sequence: CDR1 SNHLY, CDR2 FYNNEI. Germline trimming cut 1 base from V and 3 bases from J; bases unmatched to any gene: 5. This CDR3 has 16 residues.

The CDR3 DNA follows: TGTGCCAGCAGCCCTGGAGGAGGAACTAATGAAAAACTGTTTTTT. Protein product: CASSPGGGTNEKLFF. The chain joins TRBV4-2 to TRBJ1-4; no clear D gene. This CDR3 comprises 15 residues. Trimming shortened V by 4 bases and J by 1 base, and 10 bases separated the two germline ends. Germline loops: CDR1 LGHNA, CDR2 YNFKEQ.

This clonotype has just a few counts. The gene calls are TRBV28 and TRBJ1-2, with unresolved D. Per germline, CDR1 MDHEN and CDR2 SYDVKM. This CDR3 has 12 amino acids. Trimming cost V 3 bases and J 6 bases, with 8 bases left between them. The CDR3 loop reads CASSLLRDGYTF. The CDR3 DNA reads TGTGCCAGCAGTTTGCTCCGTGATGGCTACACCTTC.

This clonotype was seen at least ten times. The chain couples TRBV6-5 to TRBJ1-6; 8 bases align to TRBD1. The CDR3 loop spans 16 amino acids. Trimming at V came to 2 bases and at J to 5 bases, leaving 5 bases not matched to a gene. Germline V lookup: CDR1 MNHEY, CDR2 SVGAGI. CDR3 coding DNA: TGTGCCAGCAGTTACGCCCGGACAGGGCATAATTCACCCCTCCACTTT. Protein: CASSYARTGHNSPLHF.

The table lists this clonotype with many counts. V usage is TRBV20-1 and J usage is TRBJ1-2; D unclear. This CDR3 is 13 amino acids long. V was cut by 1 base and J by 1 base, with 7 bases left in between. Germline-derived CDR1 and CDR2 are DFQATT and SNEGSKA (reference sequence). As DNA, the CDR3 is TGCAGTGCTAGAGCCGGGAATAACTATGGCTACACCTTC. Its protein product is CSARAGNNYGYTF.

There are a few counts of this clonotype. The chain carries TRBV6-6 and TRBJ1-1, with unresolved D. The V gene's germline CDR1 is MNHNY and CDR2 SVGAGI (reference sequence). V shed 0 bases and J shed 5 bases, with 13 bases lying between them. The CDR3 loop spans 15 amino acids. For the CDR3, the DNA is TGTGCCAGCAGTTACTCGATTCGGAAAGCGACTGAAGCTTTCTTT. Protein sequence: CASSYSIRKATEAFF.